The entry below gives a single T cell receptor (beta chain) sequence along with its context. The antigen is undetermined. The sample originates from a study of long-term antiretroviral therapy in people with HIV. Investigators performed immunoSEQ version v3.0 at survey level. Generated by immunoSEQ multiplex PCR, the TCRdb table keeps only in-frame clones and is missing some. The sample consists of 30,000 to 35,000 clones, 65% to 80% of them appearing once. Roughly 1-10 million cryopreserved PBMC were held in samples before DNA extraction. Findings of the study overall: Pre-ART expanded TRB clones stayed dominant throughout, though often decreasing after ART. Relative to transplant donor controls, diversity remained lower despite increasing after ART.

This CDR3 has 13 amino acids. Germline V lookup: CDR1 SNHLY, CDR2 FYNNEI. Trimming stripped 8 bases from V and 5 bases from J, with 10 bases between. Here the sequenced sample was unsorted PBMCs, taken 3 years after starting antiretroviral therapy. The chain is built from TRBV2 and TRBJ1-6; no clear D. The receptor's source is a man aged 50 or older with HIV. CDR3 sequence reads: CASENSDNSPLHF. The CDR3 DNA follows: TGTGCCAGCGAAAACAGCGATAATTCACCCCTCCACTTT.